This T cell receptor beta chain originates from a study of T cell repertoires in cytomegalovirus infection. Study-wide context: In public TCR beta signatures, there were indications of both CMV infection and matching HLA type. General study points: HLA-C-restricted, CMV-specific TCR beta clonotypes were dominant ex vivo. Identification of carriers of CMV plus the relevant HLA was achieved through cumulative public TCR beta family frequency.

The CDR3 length is 16 residues. CDR1 is MDHEN and CDR2 is SYDVKM in the germline V gene. Between the trimmed V and J ends, which lost 0 bases and 8 bases, there was a span of 17 bases. TCRdb passed the reads through MiXCR, listing each CDR3 protein once. The sample has 200,000 to 250,000 distinct CDR3 sequences, about 20% seen once. This clonotype was observed once. Its target is unknown. This clonotype originated in a human donor in good health (CMV status not recorded). Some clones in this sample may be carry-over from other donors' samples. The chain recombines TRBV28 with TRBJ2-1, with D perhaps matching TRBD1 or TRBD2 (6 bases each). The specimen sequenced was CD8+ T cells from PBMCs. CDR3 DNA sequence: TGTGCCAGCAGTTTATGGGGTTCGGGGGCGTGGGATGAGCAGTTCTTC. Its protein is CASSLWGSGAWDEQFF.